The 24 T cell receptor beta chains below were found in one sample sequenced in a study of control samples from healthy donors and cancer patients. Clones were sequenced by immunoSEQ multiplex PCR, and TCRdb holds only the in-frame ones, with some missing. The repertoire has 150,000 to 200,000 clones, around 88% of them found once; the top ten carry around 5.1%. Sequenced: blood. The receptors here all came from a woman in her twenties or thirties in good health.

The V and J genes are TRBV2 and TRBJ2-5, with TRBD2 identical over 10 bases. CDR3 size: 14 residues. CDR1 is SNHLY and CDR2 is FYNNEI in the germline V gene. J gave up 2 bases and V 6 bases, and 3 bases lay outside the gene matches. The CDR3 DNA follows: TGTGCCAGCAGCAGGACTAGCGGACAAGAGACCCAGTACTTC. Translation: CASSRTSGQETQYF. The full variable domain, with the rest looked up from reference TRBV2 and TRBJ2-5, is EPEVTQTPSHQVTQMGQEVILRCVPISNHLYFYWYRQILGQKVEFLVSFYNNEISEKSEIFDDQFSVERPDGSNFTLKIRSTKLEDSAMYFCASSRTSGQETQYFGPGTRLLVL.

This rearrangement joins TRBV27 to TRBJ2-7; no reliable D call. V was cut by 4 bases and J by 2 bases, with 27 bases left in between. CDR1 is MNHEY, CDR2 SMNVEV, per germline (reference sequence). This CDR3 comprises 19 residues. The CDR3 DNA follows: TGTGCCAGCAGTTCACGGGCCCCAGCATGGGGTGGCGACCCCTACGAGCAGTACTTC. Amino acid sequence: CASSSRAPAWGGDPYEQYF.

V and J are TRBV10-3 and TRBJ1-5, with TRBD1 matching 10 bases. This CDR3 is built from 13 residues. Losses at the gene ends were 8 bases for V and 7 bases for J; bases not matched to a gene: 5. In germline, CDR1 is ENHRY, CDR2 SYGVKD. CDR3 DNA sequence: TGTGCCATCCAAGGGACAGGGGACCAGCCCCAGCATTTT. It specifies CAIQGTGDQPQHF.

The chain combines TRBV11-3 with TRBJ2-1; D is uncertain. This CDR3 is 13 amino acids long. The germline CDR1 and CDR2 sequences are SGHNT and YENEEA. V dropped 5 bases and J dropped 3 bases, with 8 bases sitting between them. CDR3 region: CASSPTVYNEQFF. CDR3 coding DNA: TGTGCCAGCAGCCCGACGGTCTACAATGAGCAGTTCTTC. Variable domain in full (rest from reference TRBV11-3 and TRBJ2-1): EAGVVQSPRYKIIEKKQPVAFWCNPISGHNTLYWYLQNLGQGPELLIRYENEEAVDDSQLPKDRFSAERLKGVDSTLKIQPAELGDSAVYLCASSPTVYNEQFFGPGTRLTVL.

This clone was seen just once. The rearrangement uses TRBV9 and TRBJ2-3; 7 nucleotides align to TRBD2. V shed 0 bases, J shed 2 bases, and the junction held 6 bases outside the gene matches. This CDR3 has 16 amino acids. The germline CDR1 and CDR2 sequences are SGDLS and YYNGEE. CDR3 residues: CASSVGASGYTDTQYF. CDR3 bases: TGTGCCAGCAGCGTAGGGGCTAGCGGTTACACAGATACGCAGTATTTT.

This rearrangement joins TRBV6-5 to TRBJ1-5, with 9 bases lining up with TRBD1. Trimming removed 10 bases from V and 5 bases from J; junction bases left unmatched: 12. The CDR3 runs 15 residues. Germline V CDR1 and CDR2: MNHEY, SVGAGI. The CDR3 coding sequence is TGTGCCACAAGGGGACCGGGACAGGGATATCAGCCCCAGCATTTT. This sequence encodes CATRGPGQGYQPQHF.

J is TRBJ2-7 and V is TRBV7-9; unclear D gene. This CDR3 has 13 residues. V gave up 1 base and J gave up 7 bases, with 11 bases separating them. CDR1 is SEHNR, CDR2 FQNEAQ, per germline (reference sequence). The CDR3 bases are TGTGCCAGCAGCTTAGGGGCGGACGGGGAGCAGTACTTC. As protein: CASSLGADGEQYF. Full variable domain (remainder filled in from reference TRBV7-9 and TRBJ2-7): DTGVSQNPRHKITKRGQNVTFRCDPISEHNRLYWYRQTLGQGPEFLTYFQNEAQLEKSRLLSDRFSAERPKGSFSTLEIQRTEQGDSAMYLCASSLGADGEQYFGPGTRLTVT.

The chain joins TRBV5-1 to TRBJ1-1; D is undetermined. Per the germline V gene, CDR1 is SGHRS and CDR2 is YFSETQ. With 4 bases removed from V and 10 bases from J, the gap between germline ends came to 20 bases. The CDR3 sequence is 14 residues long. The CDR3 DNA reads TGCGCCAGCAGCACTGGGGATGTACCCGGAGGAGCTTTCTTT. Encoded protein: CASSTGDVPGGAFF.

The chain employs TRBV19 and TRBJ2-4; 7 positions agree with TRBD2. CDR3 length: 15 amino acids. Germline loops: CDR1 LNHDA, CDR2 SQIVND (reference sequence). V dropped 6 bases and J dropped 3; count of bases not matched to a gene: 8. The CDR3 loop reads CASRGGSLGKNIQYF. The CDR3 bases are TGTGCCAGTAGGGGAGGGTCTTTGGGCAAAAACATTCAGTACTTC.

This chain joins TRBV6-6 and TRBJ2-7; 9 nucleotides agree with TRBD1. The CDR3 consists of 15 residues. Trimming took 7 bases from V and 5 from J; bases not matched to a gene: 12. Germline CDR1 reads MNHNY; CDR2 reads SVGAGI (reference sequence). The CDR3 DNA sequence: TGTGCCAGCACCCCGGACAGGGGAATTTACCACGAGCAGTACTTC. The encoded protein is CASTPDRGIYHEQYF.

V usage is TRBV27 and J usage is TRBJ1-1; TRBD1 is a possible D gene (6 bases). From germline, CDR1 is MNHEY and CDR2 SMNVEV (reference sequence). Between the trimmed V and J ends, which lost 6 bases and 7 bases, there was a span of 18 bases. This CDR3 region has 14 residues. The CDR3 sequence: CASSPRGHLHEAFF. DNA of the CDR3: TGTGCCAGCAGCCCTAGGGGACACCTACATGAAGCTTTCTTT.

This chain links TRBV6-6 with TRBJ2-7; D gene uncertain. The CDR3 contains 12 residues. Germline V lookup: CDR1 MNHNY, CDR2 SVGAGI (reference sequence). Trimming cost V 2 bases and J 4 bases, with 6 bases left between them. CDR3 sequence reads: CASSYDGYEQYF. The CDR3 DNA is TGTGCCAGCAGTTACGACGGTTACGAGCAGTACTTC.

This sequence joins TRBV19 and TRBJ2-7; 9 nucleotides agree with TRBD2. The CDR3 covers 15 residues. Trimming removed 1 base from V and 3 bases from J; junction bases left unmatched: 4. Germline V gives CDR1 LNHDA, CDR2 SQIVND (reference sequence). Here the CDR3 DNA reads TGTGCCAGTAGTATAGGTAGCGGGAGTGTCTACGAGCAGTACTTC. It is translated as CASSIGSGSVYEQYF.

The chain uses TRBV15 and TRBJ1-3; 7 bases match TRBD1. Germline CDR1 is LNHNV and CDR2 is YYDKDF (reference sequence). V gave up 9 bases and J gave up 2 bases; unmatched junction bases: 10. This CDR3 is built from 15 residues. DNA of the CDR3: TGTGCCACGAAGCACACAGGGGTCCCTGGAAACACCATATATTTT. Protein: CATKHTGVPGNTIYF.

The chain uses TRBV11-2 and TRBJ1-1, with D possibly matching TRBD1 (6 bases). Looked up from germline, CDR1 is SGHAT and CDR2 is FQNNGV. V was cut by 1 base and J by 4 bases, with 13 bases left in between. This CDR3 contains 15 residues. The DNA of the CDR3 is TGTGCCAGCAGCTTAGTAGTAGGGGGGCGCACTGAAGCTTTCTTT. Protein sequence: CASSLVVGGRTEAFF.

This chain links TRBV19 with TRBJ2-5; D ambiguous. The CDR3 runs to 15 residues. V was trimmed by 2 bases and J by 5 bases, leaving 15 bases between them. Per the germline V gene, CDR1 is LNHDA and CDR2 is SQIVND (reference sequence). The CDR3 here is CASSIFTSSGETQYF. In DNA, the CDR3 is TGTGCCAGTAGTATATTCACCTCCTCCGGGGAGACCCAGTACTTC.

V is TRBV27 and J is TRBJ2-1, with TRBD2 as a possible D gene (5 bases). Germline-derived CDR1 and CDR2 are MNHEY and SMNVEV (reference sequence). The CDR3 runs to 14 residues. Trimming removed 0 bases from V and 6 bases from J, with 9 bases in between. The CDR3: CASSLSRAGNEQFF. CDR3 nucleotide sequence: TGTGCCAGCAGTTTATCGAGGGCAGGCAATGAGCAGTTCTTC.

This chain uses TRBV18 with TRBJ2-3; no definite D call. This CDR3 has 13 amino acids. The ends were cut back, 0 bases at V and 4 bases at J, with 5 bases in the middle. Germline assignment: CDR1 KGHSH and CDR2 LQKENI. The CDR3 nucleotides are TGTGCCAGCTCACCACCGATAGCAGATACGCAGTATTTT. It specifies CASSPPIADTQYF.

The chain combines TRBV3-1 (or the pseudogene TRBV3-2) with TRBJ2-7; D is ambiguous. Trimming cost V 1 base and J 2 bases, with 6 bases left between them. Germline V CDR1 and CDR2: LGHDT, YNNKEL (reference sequence). The CDR3 sequence is 13 residues long. In nucleotides, the CDR3 is TGTGCCAGCAGCCAAGGGGTGACCTACGAGCAGTACTTC. Protein sequence: CASSQGVTYEQYF.

The CDR3 nucleotides read TGTGCCAGCAGCTTAGTGGGACTAGCGGGACAGATGTCCTACAATGAGCAGTTCTTC. Protein: CASSLVGLAGQMSYNEQFF. The rearrangement links TRBV11-2 to TRBJ2-1; 13 nucleotides match TRBD2. The CDR3 runs 19 residues. Trimming cost V 1 base and J 1 base; bases outside gene matches: 7. Germline assignment: CDR1 SGHAT and CDR2 FQNNGV.

J is TRBJ2-1 and V is TRBV28; D is perhaps TRBD2 (6 bases). This CDR3 is built from 17 residues. The germline V gene encodes CDR1 MDHEN and CDR2 SYDVKM. Trimming shortened V by 2 bases and J by 4 bases, and 18 bases separated the two germline ends. Here the CDR3 DNA reads TGTGCCAGCAGTTTAAGTGGTTTCGGACTATCTTACAATGAGCAGTTCTTC. This encodes CASSLSGFGLSYNEQFF.

The V call is TRBV6-2 or TRBV6-3, the J call TRBJ2-3; D is uncertain. This CDR3 contains 11 residues. Germline V lookup: CDR1 MNHEY, CDR2 SVGEGT. Trimming cost V 2 bases and J 8 bases, with 5 bases left between them. The chain's CDR3 is CASSYGLTQYF. Here the CDR3 DNA reads TGTGCCAGCAGTTACGGTCTTACGCAGTATTTT.

This chain links TRBV5-5 with TRBJ1-2, with D perhaps TRBD1 (6 bases). In germline, CDR1 is SGHKS, CDR2 YYEKEE (reference sequence). V was cut by 6 bases and J by 1 base, with 19 bases left in between. There are 16 residues in the CDR3. The CDR3 sequence is CASTALGQTSNYGYTF. The CDR3 DNA follows: TGTGCCAGCACCGCCCTTGGACAGACAAGTAACTATGGCTACACCTTC. Complete variable domain (other parts from reference TRBV5-5 and TRBJ1-2): DAGVTQSPTHLIKTRGQQVTLRCSPISGHKSVSWYQQVLGQGPQFIFQYYEKEERGRGNFPDRFSARQFPNYSSELNVNALLLGDSALYLCASTALGQTSNYGYTFGSGTRLTVV.

The chain joins TRBV3-1 (or the pseudogene TRBV3-2) to TRBJ1-5; TRBD1 agrees at 7 bases. Germline CDR1 and CDR2: LGHDT and YNNKEL (reference sequence). The ends lost 8 bases at V and 2 bases at J; junction bases unmatched: 3. This CDR3 is 13 amino acids long. CDR3 protein: CASGTVGNQPQHF. CDR3 sequence (DNA): TGTGCCAGCGGGACAGTTGGCAATCAGCCCCAGCATTTT.